This TCR beta chain was captured in a study of T cell responses to AZD1222 COVID-19 vaccine. Findings of the study overall: Nearly half of spike-specific TCRs reportedly target variant regions that are unmutated in the B.1.351 and B.1.1.7 variants.

The CDR3 loop spans 14 amino acids. V lost 5 bases and J lost 8, with 15 bases in between. Per germline, CDR1 MNHEY and CDR2 SMNVEV (reference sequence). The table lists this clone with a few counts. Antigen unknown. Some clones are missing from TCRdb's copy, which holds only in-frame ones; the method was immunoSEQ multiplex PCR. The sample has around 180,000 clones, 94% seen once. The source was peripheral blood, collected on day 0 of AZD1222 vaccination. The rearrangement joins TRBV27 to TRBJ1-4, with D perhaps matching TRBD1 (6 bases). This TCR derives from an adult in good health. The CDR3 sequence: CASSPLKDSEKLFF. In nucleotides, the CDR3 is TGTGCCAGCAGTCCCCTAAAGGACAGCGAAAAACTGTTTTTT.